This T cell receptor beta chain was obtained from a study of CD8+ T cells in alopecia areata. Overall study context: The study gave treated patients oral tofacitinib at 5 to 10 mg twice daily. Findings and caveats of the study: Resident alphabeta T-cell populations of normal skin are likewise subject to sequencing in scalp samples. Tofacitinib significantly brought down scalp clonality and expanded CD8+ clones among top 100.

Treatment denoted: oral pan-JAK inhibitor, 5-10 mg twice daily. Peripheral blood and lesional scalp punch biopsies were taken from alopecia areata patients. Once RNA had been extracted, it was reverse transcribed into cDNA to act as the sequencing template. Libraries were prepared by immunoSEQ multiplex PCR; TCRdb keeps only in-frame clonotypes and omits some of them. The sample lists approximately 180,000 clones, roughly 50% occurring once. CDR3 length: 12 amino acids. V lost 1 base and J lost 3, with 4 bases in between. Germline loops: CDR1 LGHNA, CDR2 YNFKEQ. This clone was observed a single time. Its antigen is not known. The same CDR3 is also encoded by other DNA sequences in this sample.

This specimen consisted of CD4+ T cells sorted from blood, obtained between weeks 55 and 65, from a patient treated with tofacitinib. This chain connects TRBV4-2 to TRBJ2-7; no firm D call. This clonotype was obtained from a human donor with alopecia areata. Here the CDR3 reads CASSQGGYEQYF. The CDR3 DNA follows: TGTGCCAGCAGCCAAGGGGGCTACGAGCAGTACTTC.